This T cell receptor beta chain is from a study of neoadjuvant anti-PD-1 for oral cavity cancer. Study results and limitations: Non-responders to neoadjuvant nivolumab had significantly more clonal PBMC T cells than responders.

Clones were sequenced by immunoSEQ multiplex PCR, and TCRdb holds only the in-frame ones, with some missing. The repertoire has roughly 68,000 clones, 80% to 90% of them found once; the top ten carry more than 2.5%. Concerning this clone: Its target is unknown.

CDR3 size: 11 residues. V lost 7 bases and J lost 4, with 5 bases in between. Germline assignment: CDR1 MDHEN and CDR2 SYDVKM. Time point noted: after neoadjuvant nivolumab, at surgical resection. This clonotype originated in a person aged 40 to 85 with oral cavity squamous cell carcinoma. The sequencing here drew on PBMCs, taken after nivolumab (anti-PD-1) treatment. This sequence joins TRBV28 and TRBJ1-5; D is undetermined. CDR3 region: CASNSNQPQHF. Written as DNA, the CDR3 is TGTGCCAGCAACAGTAATCAGCCCCAGCATTTT.